Each of the 31 T cell receptor beta chains below was sequenced from the same sample in a study of control samples from healthy donors and cancer patients. Some clones are missing from TCRdb's copy, which holds only in-frame ones; the method was immunoSEQ multiplex PCR. Here the sample spans about 130,000 clones, about 88% being singletons. Material: blood. These TCRs come from a man aged 50 or older in good health.

J is TRBJ2-3 and V is TRBV5-1, with D hard to call. The CDR3 length is 12 residues. Per the germline V gene, CDR1 is SGHRS and CDR2 is YFSETQ. Trimming shortened V by 6 bases and J by 1 base, and 6 bases separated the two germline ends. CDR3 protein: CASKTGTDTQYF. Written as DNA, the CDR3 is TGCGCCAGCAAGACCGGCACAGATACGCAGTATTTT.

V gene TRBV3-1 (or the pseudogene TRBV3-2) combines with J gene TRBJ2-7, with TRBD1 matching over 9 bases. This CDR3 has 14 amino acids. The junction had 1 base not matched to a gene; V was cut back by 4 bases and J by 0 bases. Germline V gene lookup returns CDR1 LGHDT and CDR2 YNNKEL (reference sequence). CDR3 sequence reads: CASSRQGVSYEQYF. DNA for the CDR3: TGTGCCAGCAGCCGACAGGGGGTCTCCTACGAGCAGTACTTC.

This clone came up once. The chain couples TRBV10-1 to TRBJ1-1; 7 bases are a match to TRBD1. J gave up 11 bases and V 5 bases, and 11 bases lay outside the gene matches. The V gene's germline CDR1 is WNHNN and CDR2 SYGVQD (reference sequence). The CDR3 is 13 amino acids. In DNA, the CDR3 is TGCGCCAGCAGTTCTACGACAGGGACGTACGCTTTCTTT. Encoded protein: CASSSTTGTYAFF.

The chain links TRBV6-5 to TRBJ2-2, with D tentatively TRBD1 or TRBD2 (6 bases each). The germline V gene encodes CDR1 MNHEY and CDR2 SVGAGI. The CDR3 consists of 16 residues. V lost 4 bases, J lost 6 bases, and 18 bases lay in between. CDR3 sequence: CASSSPKRGRAGELFF. DNA for the CDR3: TGTGCCAGCAGTTCCCCGAAACGGGGGCGGGCCGGGGAGCTGTTTTTT.

CDR3 in DNA: TGTGCCAGTAGTATAGGCGGGGACGAGCAGTACTTC. Protein product: CASSIGGDEQYF. V and J are TRBV19 and TRBJ2-7; D perhaps matches TRBD2 (6 bases). Per germline, CDR1 LNHDA and CDR2 SQIVND (reference sequence). Trimming pared 1 base from V and 5 bases from J, leaving 6 bases between. The CDR3 spans 12 residues.

V usage is TRBV9 and J usage is TRBJ1-3, with D perhaps matching TRBD1 (6 bases). CDR1 and CDR2 from the germline V gene are SGDLS and YYNGEE. The CDR3 covers 16 residues. Trimming cost V 4 bases and J 0 bases, with 14 bases left between them. CDR3 sequence: CASSTRQAISGNTIYF. CDR3 in DNA: TGTGCCAGCAGCACCCGACAGGCGATCTCTGGAAACACCATATATTTT.

The chain recombines TRBV29-1 with TRBJ2-5; TRBD2 matches at 10 bases. The CDR3 is 12 residues long. V shed 8 bases, J shed 5 bases, and the junction held 5 bases outside the gene matches. Germline CDR1 is SQVTM and CDR2 is ANQGSEA. The CDR3 coding sequence is TGCAGCACAGCGGGGGGGCAGGAGACCCAGTACTTC. It specifies CSTAGGQETQYF.

The chain is built from TRBV24-1 and TRBJ2-1; 9 nucleotides agree with TRBD1. The length of the CDR3 is 17 residues. The junction had 9 bases not matched to a gene; V was cut back by 0 bases and J by 7 bases. Germline V gene lookup returns CDR1 KGHDR and CDR2 SFDVKD. CDR3 nucleotide sequence: TGTGCCACCAGTGATTTGCGGGGGACAGGGTCAGGGAATGAGCAGTTCTTC. Translating gives CATSDLRGTGSGNEQFF.

The chain employs TRBV13 and TRBJ2-7; no definite D call. There are 17 residues in the CDR3. Germline V lookup: CDR1 PRHDT, CDR2 FYEKMQ (reference sequence). Deletions cut 0 bases from V and 2 bases from J, with 17 bases between. The CDR3 DNA reads as TGTGCCAGCAGCTTAGGCCGTAAGGCTGGTAAAACCTACGAGCAGTACTTC. The encoded protein is CASSLGRKAGKTYEQYF.

The V gene is TRBV5-4, the J gene TRBJ2-1; 9 bases match TRBD2. CDR1 and CDR2 (germline): SGHNT, YYREEE (reference sequence). V lost 0 bases, J lost 5 bases, and 6 bases stayed unmatched. The CDR3 is made up of 16 amino acids. The CDR3 region has the DNA TGTGCCAGCAGCTTGGTTTCGACTAGCGGAAACAATGAGCAGTTCTTC. It specifies CASSLVSTSGNNEQFF.

The chain is built from TRBV5-4 and TRBJ2-2; D remains ambiguous. Germline V lookup: CDR1 SGHNT, CDR2 YYREEE (reference sequence). Trimming left V 0 bases short and J 1 base short, with 10 bases between. The length of the CDR3 is 16 residues. This CDR3 reads CASSLGYIRNTGELFF. CDR3 nucleotide sequence: TGTGCCAGCAGCTTGGGATACATAAGGAACACCGGGGAGCTGTTTTTT.

The gene calls are TRBV5-1 and TRBJ2-5, with 10 bases matching TRBD2. The CDR3 consists of 16 residues. V lost 0 bases to trimming and J lost 2 bases; unmatched junction nucleotides: 4. Germline loops: CDR1 SGHRS, CDR2 YFSETQ. The CDR3 nucleotides read TGCGCCAGCAGCTTGGCTAGCGGGGGAGCACAAGAGACCCAGTACTTC. It specifies CASSLASGGAQETQYF.

V gene TRBV7-9 combines with J gene TRBJ2-1; D is possibly TRBD2 (5 bases). From germline, CDR1 is SEHNR and CDR2 FQNEAQ (reference sequence). V shed 6 bases and J shed 7 bases, with 16 bases lying between them. This CDR3 is built from 14 residues. The CDR3 is CASSFGLGLNEQFF. The CDR3 nucleotides are TGTGCCAGCAGTTTCGGACTCGGCCTAAATGAGCAGTTCTTC.

The CDR3 nucleotides are TGTGCCAGCAGTCTGACAGGGGCGAGGGAGACCCAGTACTTC. As protein: CASSLTGARETQYF. This chain connects TRBV7-8 to TRBJ2-5, with 8 bases aligning to TRBD1. J lost 5 bases, V lost 6 bases, and 8 bases had no gene match. The CDR3 runs to 14 residues. In germline, CDR1 is SGHVS, CDR2 FQNEAQ.

The chain joins TRBV10-3 to TRBJ1-5; 11 bases align to TRBD1. This CDR3 has 15 amino acids. From germline, CDR1 is ENHRY and CDR2 SYGVKD. Trimming cost V 3 bases and J 6 bases; bases outside gene matches: 4. CDR3 protein: CAISDGQGAGQPQHF. DNA of the CDR3: TGTGCCATCAGTGACGGACAGGGGGCCGGTCAGCCCCAGCATTTT.

The CDR3 DNA sequence: TGTGCCAGTAGTATCCTCAGGCTCAATCAGCCCCAGCATTTT. Protein product: CASSILRLNQPQHF. The rearrangement uses TRBV19 and TRBJ1-5; D gene ambiguous. The germline V gene encodes CDR1 LNHDA and CDR2 SQIVND (reference sequence). The CDR3 sequence is 14 residues long. Trimming shortened V by 3 bases and J by 3 bases, and 9 bases separated the two germline ends.

This chain links TRBV18 with TRBJ1-1, with D possibly being TRBD1 (6 bases). The CDR3 runs to 14 residues. V shed 2 bases and J shed 5 bases, with 12 bases lying between them. CDR1 KGHSH and CDR2 LQKENI come from the germline V gene. The CDR3 loop reads CASSPYTGTTEAFF. Here the CDR3 DNA reads TGTGCCAGCTCACCATACACAGGGACTACTGAAGCTTTCTTT.

The chain links TRBV19 to TRBJ2-3, with TRBD1 as a possible D gene (5 bases). Trimming removed 7 bases from V and 0 bases from J, with 11 bases in between. Germline assignment: CDR1 LNHDA and CDR2 SQIVND (reference sequence). The CDR3 is 14 residues long. DNA of the CDR3: TGTGCCAGTAAACCAGGGCATAGCACAGATACGCAGTATTTT. As protein: CASKPGHSTDTQYF.

The rearrangement joins TRBV27 to TRBJ2-3, with D perhaps given as TRBD1 or TRBD2 (5 bases each). This CDR3 has 17 residues. Looked up from germline, CDR1 is MNHEY and CDR2 is SMNVEV (reference sequence). The germline V and J ends were trimmed by 1 base and 3 bases, with 17 bases remaining between them. CDR3 loop: CASSLFGDHLRTDTQYF. As DNA, the CDR3 is TGTGCCAGCAGTTTATTCGGGGACCACCTCCGAACAGATACGCAGTATTTT.

This clone was seen a single time. This chain links TRBV18 with TRBJ2-5; TRBD1 is a possible D gene (5 bases). The CDR3 sequence is 15 residues long. Germline CDR1 is KGHSH and CDR2 is LQKENI. Deletions cut 3 bases from V and 2 bases from J, with 13 bases between. The CDR3: CASSPFRTTQETQYF. DNA of the CDR3: TGTGCCAGCTCACCTTTCCGGACAACGCAAGAGACCCAGTACTTC.

CDR3 coding DNA: TGCAGCGTTGGGGGAAAAGGGGGACCGGGCACTGAAGCTTTCTTT. Its translation is CSVGGKGGPGTEAFF. The chain recombines TRBV29-1 with TRBJ1-1; tentative D call: TRBD1 (6 bases). Germline V gene sequence: CDR1 SQVTM, CDR2 ANQGSEA. The CDR3 length is 15 residues. Deletions cut 4 bases from V and 4 bases from J, with 19 bases between.

The chain couples TRBV5-1 to TRBJ1-3; 7 nucleotides align to TRBD1. Germline V gene lookup returns CDR1 SGHRS and CDR2 YFSETQ. This CDR3 spans 16 amino acids. V trimming: 4 bases; J trimming: 0 bases; junction bases outside the gene matches: 7. In DNA form, the CDR3 reads TGCGCCAGCAGCGGGGGGACAGCGGTCTCTGGAAACACCATATATTTT. Translation: CASSGGTAVSGNTIYF.

The chain links TRBV7-9 to TRBJ2-3; weak D call: TRBD2 (6 bases). The V gene lost 4 bases and the J gene lost 3 bases, with 11 bases spanning the gap. CDR1 SEHNR and CDR2 FQNEAQ come from the germline V gene (reference sequence). The CDR3 has 14 residues. The chain's CDR3 is CASSSGTQTDTQYF. The CDR3 bases are TGTGCCAGCAGCTCCGGGACTCAGACAGATACGCAGTATTTT. The variable domain in full, with the rest retrieved from reference TRBV7-9 and TRBJ2-3, is DTGVSQNPRHKITKRGQNVTFRCDPISEHNRLYWYRQTLGQGPEFLTYFQNEAQLEKSRLLSDRFSAERPKGSFSTLEIQRTEQGDSAMYLCASSSGTQTDTQYFGPGTRLTVL.

The chain is built from TRBV30 and TRBJ1-1; D gene ambiguous. The CDR3 is 12 residues long. Trimming took off 2 bases at V and 10 bases at J, with 14 bases between the two ends. The V gene's germline CDR1 is GTSNPN and CDR2 SVGIG (reference sequence). CDR3 residues: CAWSFLGLGAFF. The CDR3 nucleotides read TGTGCCTGGAGTTTTTTGGGTTTGGGAGCTTTCTTT.

The chain has TRBV19 and TRBJ1-1; D unclear. The length of the CDR3 is 14 residues. CDR1 is LNHDA, CDR2 SQIVND, per germline (reference sequence). V was pared by 3 bases and J by 0 bases, with 8 bases between. The CDR3 DNA is TGTGCCAGTAGTATGATAGGATTGAACACTGAAGCTTTCTTT. Translating gives CASSMIGLNTEAFF. Variable domain in full (rest from reference TRBV19 and TRBJ1-1): DGGITQSPKYLFRKEGQNVTLSCEQNLNHDAMYWYRQDPGQGLRLIYYSQIVNDFQKGDIAEGYSVSREKKESFPLTVTSAQKNPTAFYLCASSMIGLNTEAFFGQGTRLTVV.

The genes are TRBV7-3 and TRBJ2-2; 7 nucleotides align to TRBD1. Germline V gene lookup returns CDR1 SGHTA and CDR2 FQGTGA. J lost 5 bases, V lost 1 base, and 10 bases had no gene match. The CDR3 has 17 amino acids. The CDR3 region is CASSLNPDRVGTGELFF. In DNA form, the CDR3 reads TGTGCCAGCAGCTTAAACCCCGACAGGGTAGGAACCGGGGAGCTGTTTTTT.

V gene TRBV6-5 combines with J gene TRBJ2-6; 9 positions agree with TRBD1. Per the germline V gene, CDR1 is MNHEY and CDR2 is SVGAGI. V gave up 10 bases and J gave up 3 bases; unmatched junction bases: 4. The CDR3 is 14 residues long. CDR3 region: CATTGGGGANVLTF. CDR3 coding DNA: TGTGCCACTACAGGGGGCGGTGGGGCCAACGTCCTGACTTTC.

This clone was seen a handful of times. V usage is TRBV1 and J usage is TRBJ2-7. TRBV1 is given as a pseudogene. The CDR3 totals 16 residues. The CDR3 DNA reads as TGCACCAGCAGCCTGAGAGGAGGGGGGTTGCGCTACGAGCAGTACTTC. Protein: CTSSLRGGGLRYEQYF.

The rearrangement uses TRBV7-2 and TRBJ2-5, with 9 bases lining up with TRBD1. Germline V lookup: CDR1 SGHTA, CDR2 FQGNSA. J was trimmed by 3 bases and V by 5 bases; bases with no gene match: 4. The CDR3 has 14 residues. CDR3 coding DNA: TGTGCCAGCAGCCCTAGGACAGGGGAAGAGACCCAGTACTTC. Translation gives CASSPRTGEETQYF.

This clone was found once. The rearrangement links TRBV6-2 or TRBV6-3 to TRBJ2-3, with a weak D call TRBD2 (5 bases). The germline V and J ends were trimmed by 2 bases and 0 bases, with 9 bases remaining between them. From germline, CDR1 is MNHEY and CDR2 SVGEGT. The CDR3 has 15 residues. Here the CDR3 reads CASSYRLPSTDTQYF. CDR3 in DNA: TGTGCCAGCAGTTACCGACTACCTAGCACAGATACGCAGTATTTT.

The chain uses TRBV4-1 and TRBJ1-6; no definite D call. V shed 4 bases and J shed 2 bases, with 9 bases lying between them. Germline CDR1 MGHRA, CDR2 YSYEKL. The length of the CDR3 is 15 residues. The CDR3 DNA follows: TGCGCCAGCAGCCCGAAGGAGGCCTATAATTCACCCCTCCACTTT. It is translated as CASSPKEAYNSPLHF.